These T cell receptor beta chains were read from a single sample in a study of Ad26.COV2.S vaccination and SARS-CoV-2 variants. The repertoire was sequenced with immunoSEQ multiplex PCR; TCRdb's copy has only in-frame clones and lacks some. The data contain 150,000 to 200,000 clones, around 90% of them singletons. The sequences come from peripheral blood, collected after recovery from COVID-19. These receptors were taken from a human donor who had recovered from COVID-19. Each CDR3 is given with its conserved first and last residue. D genes are given only for firm matches. Rows give clone size only sometimes, using once, few, many, or a class for an expanded clone.

CDR3 protein: CAWSVSEYNSPLHF
CDR3 DNA: TGTGCCTGGAGTGTATCAGAGTATAATTCACCCCTCCACTTT
D gene: NA
clone size: NA
J gene: TRBJ1-6
V gene: TRBV30

CDR3 protein: CASSQNSAQETQYF
CDR3 DNA: TGTGCCAGCAGCCAAAATAGCGCCCAAGAGACCCAGTACTTC
D gene: NA
clone size: NA
J gene: TRBJ2-5
V gene: TRBV3-1/TRBV3-2

CDR3 protein: CSAHDRGSYTF
CDR3 DNA: TGCAGTGCTCACGACAGGGGAAGCTACACCTTC
D gene: TRBD1
clone size: NA
J gene: TRBJ1-2
V gene: TRBV20-1

CDR3 protein: CASSLEGQGNNEQFF
CDR3 DNA: TGTGCCAGCAGCTTAGAGGGACAGGGAAACAATGAGCAGTTCTTC
D gene: TRBD1
clone size: NA
J gene: TRBJ2-1
V gene: TRBV7-8

CDR3 protein: CASSLGEGGRYEQYF
CDR3 DNA: TGCGCCAGCAGCTTGGGAGAGGGAGGACGCTACGAGCAGTACTTC
D gene: NA
clone size: NA
J gene: TRBJ2-7
V gene: TRBV5-1

CDR3 protein: CASSPGSALTQYF
CDR3 DNA: TGTGCCAGCAGCCCGGGCAGTGCCCTTACGCAGTATTTT
D gene: NA
clone size: NA
J gene: TRBJ2-3
V gene: TRBV7-3

CDR3 protein: CASSSQAGTSGRDTQYF
CDR3 DNA: TGTGCCAGCAGCTCCCAAGCCGGGACTAGCGGACGAGATACGCAGTATTTT
D gene: TRBD2
clone size: NA
J gene: TRBJ2-3
V gene: TRBV7-2

CDR3 protein: CASSYSTQPKDTQYF
CDR3 DNA: TGTGCCAGCAGTTACTCGACACAGCCGAAAGATACGCAGTATTTT
D gene: NA
clone size: NA
J gene: TRBJ2-3
V gene: TRBV6-5

CDR3 protein: CASSTLWTEAFF
CDR3 DNA: TGTGCCAGCAGTACCCTGTGGACTGAAGCTTTCTTT
D gene: NA
clone size: NA
J gene: TRBJ1-1
V gene: TRBV28

CDR3 protein: CASSHRLASGGQETQYF
CDR3 DNA: TGTGCCAGCAGCCATCGACTAGCATCAGGAGGGCAAGAGACCCAGTACTTC
D gene: TRBD2
clone size: few
J gene: TRBJ2-5
V gene: TRBV4-2

CDR3 protein: CASRGEEGRNQPQHF
CDR3 DNA: TGTGCCAGCAGGGGTGAGGAGGGACGCAATCAGCCCCAGCATTTT
D gene: NA
clone size: NA
J gene: TRBJ1-5
V gene: TRBV28

CDR3 protein: CASSHTYGGGGTGELFF
CDR3 DNA: TGTGCCAGCAGTCATACATATGGCGGAGGGGGGACCGGGGAGCTGTTTTTT
D gene: NA
clone size: once
J gene: TRBJ2-2
V gene: TRBV6-6

CDR3 protein: CASRDRVHTEAFF
CDR3 DNA: TGTGCCAGTAGAGACAGGGTGCACACTGAAGCTTTCTTT
D gene: TRBD1
clone size: few
J gene: TRBJ1-1
V gene: TRBV19

CDR3 protein: CASSPGRFSNQPQHF
CDR3 DNA: TGTGCCAGCAGTCCCGGGAGATTTAGCAATCAGCCCCAGCATTTT
D gene: NA
clone size: NA
J gene: TRBJ1-5
V gene: TRBV6-5

CDR3 protein: CASSSLGGGYEQYF
CDR3 DNA: TGTGCCAGCAGCTCCCTGGGGGGGGGCTACGAGCAGTACTTC
D gene: TRBD2
clone size: NA
J gene: TRBJ2-7
V gene: TRBV7-2

CDR3 protein: CASSYYGIDNEQFF
CDR3 DNA: TGTGCCAGCAGTTACTACGGGATCGACAATGAGCAGTTCTTC
D gene: NA
clone size: NA
J gene: TRBJ2-1
V gene: TRBV6-5

CDR3 protein: CASRRQVVSYEQYF
CDR3 DNA: TGTGCCAGCAGACGACAGGTCGTATCCTACGAGCAGTACTTC
D gene: NA
clone size: NA
J gene: TRBJ2-7
V gene: TRBV28

CDR3 protein: CASSLRGRLDSPLHF
CDR3 DNA: TGTGCCAGCAGTTTGCGGGGGAGGCTTGATTCACCCCTCCACTTT
D gene: NA
clone size: NA
J gene: TRBJ1-6
V gene: TRBV28

CDR3 protein: CASSTGRTVSTDTQYF
CDR3 DNA: TGCGCCAGCAGCACTGGAAGGACAGTTAGCACAGATACGCAGTATTTT
D gene: NA
clone size: NA
J gene: TRBJ2-3
V gene: TRBV5-1

CDR3 protein: CASKRQGTDTQYF
CDR3 DNA: TGTGCCAGTAAGCGGCAGGGCACAGATACGCAGTATTTT
D gene: NA
clone size: NA
J gene: TRBJ2-3
V gene: TRBV19

CDR3 protein: CASSQRRTGPNFNTEAFF
CDR3 DNA: TGTGCCAGCAGCCAAAGGCGGACAGGGCCTAATTTTAACACTGAAGCTTTCTTT
D gene: TRBD1
clone size: few
J gene: TRBJ1-1
V gene: TRBV3-1/TRBV3-2

CDR3 protein: CASSYSRTDYSEAFF
CDR3 DNA: TGTGCCAGCAGTTACTCTCGGACCGACTACTCTGAAGCTTTCTTT
D gene: NA
clone size: NA
J gene: TRBJ1-1
V gene: TRBV6-6

CDR3 protein: CASSLSWGGADVSAFF
CDR3 DNA: TGTGCCAGCAGTTTATCTTGGGGGGGCGCTGACGTCTCAGCTTTCTTT
D gene: NA
clone size: once
J gene: TRBJ1-1
V gene: TRBV27

CDR3 protein: CASSSDSYEQYF
CDR3 DNA: TGTGCCAGCAGCTCGGACTCATACGAGCAGTACTTC
D gene: NA
clone size: few
J gene: TRBJ2-7
V gene: TRBV5-4

CDR3 protein: CASSTRTRGQETQYF
CDR3 DNA: TGTGCCAGCAGTACTCGGACTAGAGGGCAAGAGACCCAGTACTTC
D gene: TRBD2
clone size: NA
J gene: TRBJ2-5
V gene: TRBV28

CDR3 protein: CASSQGLAPKGETQYF
CDR3 DNA: TGCGCCAGCAGCCAGGGACTAGCGCCGAAGGGGGAGACCCAGTACTTC
D gene: TRBD2
clone size: NA
J gene: TRBJ2-5
V gene: TRBV4-1

CDR3 protein: CASSFTGGTGELFF
CDR3 DNA: TGTGCCAGCAGTTTTACAGGGGGCACCGGGGAGCTGTTTTTT
D gene: TRBD1
clone size: NA
J gene: TRBJ2-2
V gene: TRBV28

CDR3 protein: CAAYSRQGATEAFF
CDR3 DNA: TGTGCCGCCTACTCCCGACAGGGGGCTACTGAAGCTTTCTTT
D gene: TRBD1
clone size: once
J gene: TRBJ1-1
V gene: TRBV10-3

CDR3 protein: CASSPIPTETSGGAYDTGELFF
CDR3 DNA: TGTGCCAGCAGCCCCATCCCCACCGAGACTAGCGGGGGGGCGTACGACACCGGGGAGCTGTTTTTT
D gene: TRBD2
clone size: once
J gene: TRBJ2-2
V gene: TRBV14

CDR3 protein: CASSLGRLREAFF
CDR3 DNA: TGTGCCAGCAGCTTAGGACGACTGCGGGAAGCTTTCTTT
D gene: NA
clone size: NA
J gene: TRBJ1-1
V gene: TRBV11-2

CDR3 protein: CASGSGVNTEAFF
CDR3 DNA: TGTGCTAGTGGTTCAGGGGTAAACACTGAAGCTTTCTTT
D gene: NA
clone size: NA
J gene: TRBJ1-1
V gene: TRBV12-5

CDR3 protein: CASSPAGEFGYTF
CDR3 DNA: TGTGCCAGCAGTCCCGCTGGGGAGTTTGGCTACACCTTC
D gene: NA
clone size: NA
J gene: TRBJ1-2
V gene: TRBV28

CDR3 protein: CASSEFGSLYGYTF
CDR3 DNA: TGTGCCAGCAGTGAGTTTGGCAGTTTGTATGGCTACACCTTC
D gene: NA
clone size: NA
J gene: TRBJ1-2
V gene: TRBV2

CDR3 protein: CASSLRWGEAYEQYF
CDR3 DNA: TGTGCCAGCAGCTTAAGGTGGGGAGAAGCCTACGAGCAGTACTTC
D gene: NA
clone size: NA
J gene: TRBJ2-7
V gene: TRBV11-2

CDR3 protein: CASSPFSRETQYF
CDR3 DNA: TGCGCCAGCAGCCCGTTCTCAAGAGAGACCCAGTACTTC
D gene: NA
clone size: NA
J gene: TRBJ2-5
V gene: TRBV4-1

CDR3 protein: CASSPLRPKMNTEAFF
CDR3 DNA: TGTGCCAGCTCACCACTCCGCCCGAAAATGAACACTGAAGCTTTCTTT
D gene: NA
clone size: NA
J gene: TRBJ1-1
V gene: TRBV18

CDR3 protein: CASSRAAEWKASYEQYF
CDR3 DNA: TGTGCCAGCAGCCGGGCAGCAGAATGGAAAGCATCCTACGAGCAGTACTTC
D gene: NA
clone size: NA
J gene: TRBJ2-7
V gene: TRBV5-4

CDR3 protein: CASTGLYSGNTIYF
CDR3 DNA: TGTGCCAGCACGGGGCTTTACTCTGGAAACACCATATATTTT
D gene: NA
clone size: few
J gene: TRBJ1-3
V gene: TRBV3-1/TRBV3-2

CDR3 protein: CASSLWGSSYNEQFF
CDR3 DNA: TGCGCCAGCAGCTTGTGGGGGAGTTCCTACAATGAGCAGTTCTTC
D gene: NA
clone size: NA
J gene: TRBJ2-1
V gene: TRBV5-1

CDR3 protein: CASSLTGDYGYTF
CDR3 DNA: TGTGCCAGCAGCTTAACAGGGGATTATGGCTACACCTTC
D gene: TRBD1
clone size: NA
J gene: TRBJ1-2
V gene: TRBV16

CDR3 protein: CASSPPADSEQYF
CDR3 DNA: TGTGCCAGCTCACCACCAGCGGATTCCGAGCAGTACTTC
D gene: NA
clone size: NA
J gene: TRBJ2-7
V gene: TRBV18

CDR3 protein: CASSSRGTGNYEQYF
CDR3 DNA: TGCGCCAGCAGCTCCCGCGGGACAGGGAACTACGAGCAGTACTTC
D gene: TRBD1
clone size: NA
J gene: TRBJ2-7
V gene: TRBV5-1

CDR3 protein: CASSGDRGRNTIYF
CDR3 DNA: TGTGCCAGCAGCGGGGACAGGGGGCGAAACACCATATATTTT
D gene: TRBD1
clone size: NA
J gene: TRBJ1-3
V gene: TRBV11-1

CDR3 protein: CASSPLEGRRAFF
CDR3 DNA: TGTGCCAGCAGTCCCTTAGAGGGCCGAAGGGCTTTCTTT
D gene: NA
clone size: NA
J gene: TRBJ1-1
V gene: TRBV7-9

CDR3 protein: CASRLTRVLKMRSNQPQHF
CDR3 DNA: TGCGCCAGCAGGCTTACCAGGGTATTAAAAATGAGGAGCAATCAGCCCCAGCATTTT
D gene: NA
clone size: NA
J gene: TRBJ1-5
V gene: TRBV23-1

CDR3 protein: CASSPSGGVRETQYF
CDR3 DNA: TGCGCCAGCAGCCCTAGCGGGGGGGTCCGGGAGACCCAGTACTTC
D gene: TRBD2
clone size: NA
J gene: TRBJ2-5
V gene: TRBV4-1

CDR3 protein: CASSEGRTVNEKLFF
CDR3 DNA: TGTGCCAGCAGTGAGGGGAGGACAGTTAATGAAAAACTGTTTTTT
D gene: NA
clone size: NA
J gene: TRBJ1-4
V gene: TRBV2

CDR3 protein: CASSADSLSAYGYTF
CDR3 DNA: TGTGCCAGCAGTGCTGACAGCCTATCAGCCTATGGCTACACCTTC
D gene: NA
clone size: NA
J gene: TRBJ1-2
V gene: TRBV2

CDR3 protein: CASSLRTSANPSYEQYF
CDR3 DNA: TGTGCCAGCAGCCTCCGGACTAGCGCCAACCCTTCCTACGAGCAGTACTTC
D gene: TRBD2
clone size: NA
J gene: TRBJ2-7
V gene: TRBV9

CDR3 protein: CASRDYGYEQYF
CDR3 DNA: TGTGCCTCCAGGGACTATGGTTACGAGCAGTACTTC
D gene: TRBD2
clone size: NA
J gene: TRBJ2-7
V gene: TRBV30

CDR3 protein: CASSAQGSGLRSTDTQYF
CDR3 DNA: TGTGCCAGCAGCGCTCAGGGTAGCGGCTTAAGGAGCACAGATACGCAGTATTTT
D gene: NA
clone size: NA
J gene: TRBJ2-3
V gene: TRBV9

CDR3 protein: CASRSRAGGVDTGELFF
CDR3 DNA: TGTGCCAGCAGATCTCGTGCGGGAGGCGTGGACACCGGGGAGCTGTTTTTT
D gene: TRBD2
clone size: NA
J gene: TRBJ2-2
V gene: TRBV7-9

CDR3 protein: CASSLEAGGSYNSPLHF
CDR3 DNA: TGTGCCAGCAGCTTAGAGGCGGGAGGGTCCTATAATTCACCCCTCCACTTT
D gene: NA
clone size: NA
J gene: TRBJ1-6
V gene: TRBV7-6

CDR3 protein: CASSPSLGWGTGELFF
CDR3 DNA: TGTGCCAGCTCACCAAGTCTAGGCTGGGGCACCGGGGAGCTGTTTTTT
D gene: NA
clone size: NA
J gene: TRBJ2-2
V gene: TRBV18

CDR3 protein: CASSPNTGGSVDNEQFF
CDR3 DNA: TGTGCCAGCAGCCCTAATACAGGGGGCAGCGTCGACAATGAGCAGTTCTTC
D gene: TRBD1
clone size: NA
J gene: TRBJ2-1
V gene: TRBV3-1/TRBV3-2